A single sample is the source of the 16 T cell receptor beta chains below, sequenced in a study of human T cells and chemical hapten exposure. As for time point: patch test 2, 6 weeks after DPC sensitization. The treatment was: therapeutic diphenylcyclopropenone sensitization with weekly scalp DPC. TCRdb analysed the RACE reads with MiXCR anew, one entry per CDR3 protein. The sample contains about 73,000 distinct CDR3 sequences, 8.5% to 9% of which appear only once. The input for sequencing was whole blood, taken in connection with sensitization to the hapten diphenylcyclopropenone (DPC). These receptors originate from a woman between 45 and 65 years old with alopecia areata. Some clones in this sample may be carry-over from other donors' samples.

In its sample, this clonotype was seen many times. The rearrangement links TRBV6-5 to TRBJ1-3; no clear D. From germline, CDR1 is MNHEY and CDR2 SVGAGI. With 7 bases removed from V and 4 bases from J, the gap between germline ends came to 8 bases. The CDR3 sequence is 12 residues long. As DNA, the CDR3 is TGTGCCAGCACCGCTGACGGAAACACCATATATTTT. This gives the protein CASTADGNTIYF.

This clonotype was observed at least ten times. V is TRBV29-1 and J is TRBJ2-7; 9 bases fit TRBD2. This CDR3 has 16 amino acids. V lost 4 bases to trimming and J lost 1 base; unmatched junction nucleotides: 11. Germline CDR1 reads SQVTM; CDR2 reads ANQGSEA. Written as DNA, the CDR3 is TGCAGCGTTGTCCGATTGTCTAGCGGGACATCCTACGAGCAGTACTTC. This encodes CSVVRLSSGTSYEQYF.

Concerning this clonotype: At one boundary the junction diverges from the germline segment, which might be a read error. The V and J genes are TRBV10-3 and TRBJ2-2; a weak D match, TRBD2 (5 bases). Germline V CDR1 and CDR2: ENHRY, SYGVKD. CDR3 size: 14 residues. CDR3 protein: CAIGEGLNTGEPFF. The CDR3 DNA is TGTGCCATCGGAGAGGGATTGAACACCGGGGAGCCGTTTTTT.

The sample holds a few counts of this clonotype. The chain couples TRBV12-3 or TRBV12-4 to TRBJ1-4; weak D call: TRBD1 (6 bases). This CDR3 comprises 17 residues. V was clipped by 6 bases and J by 8 bases, with 25 bases between them. As DNA, the CDR3 is TGTGCCAGCAGCCTCACCGCCCCCAGGGGTCGGGGGGAAAAACTGTTTTTT. Protein sequence: CASSLTAPRGRGEKLFF.

This clonotype was seen more than once but under ten times. This chain joins TRBV11-2 and TRBJ1-1, with D possibly TRBD1 on 5 matching bases. V gave up 5 bases and J gave up 0 bases, with 13 bases separating them. Germline V lookup: CDR1 SGHAT, CDR2 FQNNGV. This CDR3 is 15 amino acids long. The CDR3 here is CASSPGRGMNTEAFF. CDR3 sequence (DNA): TGTGCCAGCAGCCCCGGACGGGGGATGAACACTGAAGCTTTCTTT. Drawing the rest from reference TRBV11-2 and TRBJ1-1, the complete variable domain is EAGVAQSPRYKIIEKRQSVAFWCNPISGHATLYWYQQILGQGPKLLIQFQNNGVVDDSQLPKDRFSAERLKGVDSTLKIQPAKLEDSAVYLCASSPGRGMNTEAFFGQGTRLTVV.

The chain couples TRBV5-4 to TRBJ2-5; the match to TRBD1 covers 7 bases. Germline CDR1 is SGHNT and CDR2 is YYREEE (reference sequence). The CDR3 has 13 amino acids. J was trimmed by 5 bases and V by 4 bases; bases with no gene match: 5. The CDR3 DNA is TGTGCCAGCAGCACACAGGGGACGGAGACCCAGTACTTC. Amino acid sequence: CASSTQGTETQYF.

V is TRBV24-1 and J is TRBJ2-2, with D hard to call. The germline V and J ends were trimmed by 7 bases and 5 bases, with 7 bases remaining between them. The CDR3 sequence is 12 residues long. Germline CDR1 KGHDR, CDR2 SFDVKD. DNA for the CDR3: TGTGCCACCAGGGAATATACCGGGGAGCTGTTTTTT. This sequence encodes CATREYTGELFF.

A few counts support this clonotype. This chain links TRBV1 with TRBJ2-3; the table names TRBD2, a call not compared with the DNA. TRBV1 is labeled a pseudogene. This CDR3 contains 15 residues. The CDR3 bases are TGCACCAGCAGCTGGCTAGCGGGAGGACCAGATACGCAGTATTTT. It encodes CTSSWLAGGPDTQYF.

This clonotype was counted a few times. The chain couples TRBV14 to TRBJ2-7; 9 bases fit TRBD2. In germline, CDR1 is SGHDN, CDR2 FVKESK. The CDR3 length is 17 residues. Trimming cost V 2 bases and J 3 bases; bases outside gene matches: 11. CDR3 nucleotide sequence: TGTGCCAGCAGCCAATCTTCTGAGGCTAGCGGGAACTACGAGCAGTACTTC. Translating gives CASSQSSEASGNYEQYF.

In its sample, this clonotype was seen many times. V and J are TRBV2 and TRBJ2-3; D remains ambiguous. Germline V gene data show CDR1 as SNHLY and CDR2 as FYNNEI. The germline V and J ends were trimmed by 2 bases and 13 bases, with 10 bases remaining between them. The CDR3 sequence is 11 residues long. DNA of the CDR3: TGTGCCAGCAGTGAAACTCTAGATGAGTATTTT. This translates into CASSETLDEYF.

This clonotype occurred a few times. The V and J genes are TRBV3-1 and TRBJ1-4; D remains unclear. The V end was cut by 0 bases, the J end by 6 bases, with 8 bases between. CDR3 length equals 14 residues. CDR1 LGHDT and CDR2 YNNKEL come from the germline V gene (reference sequence). DNA of the CDR3: TGTGCCAGCAGCCAAGATCAAGGTCATGAAAAACTGTTTTTT. It encodes CASSQDQGHEKLFF. The full variable domain, in which reference TRBV3-1 and TRBJ1-4 provide the parts outside the CDR3, is DTAVSQTPKYLVTQMGNDKSIKCEQNLGHDTMYWYKQDSKKFLKIMFSYNNKELIINETVPNRFSPKSPDKAHLNLHINSLELGDSAVYFCASSQDQGHEKLFFGSGTQLSVL.

The V and J genes are TRBV15 and TRBJ2-1; D may be TRBD2 (6 bases). The V gene lost 3 bases and the J gene lost 6 bases, with 27 bases spanning the gap. The germline V gene has CDR1 LNHNV and CDR2 YYDKDF (reference sequence). This CDR3 has 19 residues. The DNA of the CDR3 is TGTGCCACCAGCAGTGAATCAATTCGGACGCCGGGGGATGGCAATGAGCAGTTCTTC. As protein: CATSSESIRTPGDGNEQFF.

The chain has TRBV27 and TRBJ1-2, with 10 bases fitting TRBD1. With 6 bases clipped from V and 10 bases from J, the junction kept 8 bases outside the gene matches. The germline V gene has CDR1 MNHEY and CDR2 SMNVEV (reference sequence). This CDR3 is 13 amino acids long. In DNA, the CDR3 is TGTGCCAGCAGATCCCCGGGACAGGGGCCCTACACCTTC. Translating gives CASRSPGQGPYTF.

The chain combines TRBV6-2 or TRBV6-3 with TRBJ2-1, with D unclear. The CDR3 is made up of 14 amino acids. Germline assignment: CDR1 MNHEY and CDR2 SVGEGT. V was clipped by 6 bases and J by 0 bases, with 9 bases between them. CDR3 nucleotides: TGTGCCAGCAGAGACACACGCTCCTACAATGAGCAGTTCTTC. Its translation is CASRDTRSYNEQFF.

The chain employs TRBV20-1 and TRBJ2-3; tentative D call: TRBD2 (5 bases). V lost 2 bases and J 5 bases, leaving 23 bases between the germline ends. Germline values: CDR1 DFQATT, CDR2 SNEGSKA (reference sequence). The CDR3 sequence is 17 residues long. In nucleotides, the CDR3 is TGCAGTGCTAGACATCCGAGAACTATGGCACGGGAAGATACGCAGTATTTT. This encodes CSARHPRTMAREDTQYF.

There are many counts of this clonotype. In DNA form, the CDR3 reads TGCGCCAGCAGCCGCGGATCTGAAAAACTGTTTTTT. This encodes CASSRGSEKLFF. The chain employs TRBV4-3 and TRBJ1-4; D not certain. Germline CDR1 is LGHNA and CDR2 is YSLEER. V was cut by 4 bases and J by 7 bases, with 7 bases left in between. The CDR3 totals 12 residues.